This T cell receptor (beta chain) is drawn from a study of lymphopenia after photon versus proton radiotherapy. Study-wide results and caveats: In patients who died, overall survival fell as post-nadir TCR diversity dropped more.

Concerning this clone itself: Its antigen is as yet unknown.

The repertoire was sequenced with immunoSEQ multiplex PCR; TCRdb's copy has only in-frame clones and lacks some. The sample has 55,000 to 70,000 clones, 75% to 90% seen once; the top ten hold 10% to 12%. J lost 5 bases, V lost 7 bases, and 5 bases had no gene match. Per the germline V gene, CDR1 is SGHRS and CDR2 is YFSETQ. The CDR3 length is 12 residues. The chain couples TRBV5-1 to TRBJ2-5, with 7 nucleotides matching TRBD2. The receptor was derived from an elderly man with esophageal cancer. The sample in question was peripheral blood, obtained from a patient treated with proton-based radiotherapy. The CDR3 region is CASRLAEETQYF. The CDR3 DNA is TGCGCCAGCCGACTAGCCGAGGAGACCCAGTACTTC.